This record concerns one TCR beta chain sequence. Per the original data handling: Amplification from reference gene primers served as the basis for estimated nucleated cell counts. Profiled with immunoSEQ multiplex PCR; TCRdb holds only in-frame clones, not every one. V and J calls and clone size are copied from that table; D and trimming were computed from the DNA. Among 150,000 to 200,000 clones listed, roughly four fifths were seen once. The data were taken from a study of blood T cell repertoires in COVID-19. Study details: Spain, Italy and the United States supplied samples that represented acute and convalescent COVID-19. PBMCs, B-cell-depleted T cells, or T cells provided the cDNA or gDNA that made up the material.

With 0 bases removed from V and 5 bases from J, the gap between germline ends came to 7 bases. This CDR3 region has 13 residues. In germline, CDR1 is SGDLS, CDR2 YYNGEE. This TCR was recovered from a human donor in a cohort sampled during active COVID-19. Sequencing was done on a sample of peripheral blood. V is TRBV9 and J is TRBJ2-3; D remains ambiguous. This CDR3 reads CASSVDRLDTQYF. CDR3 coding DNA: TGTGCCAGCAGCGTAGATCGGTTAGATACGCAGTATTTT.